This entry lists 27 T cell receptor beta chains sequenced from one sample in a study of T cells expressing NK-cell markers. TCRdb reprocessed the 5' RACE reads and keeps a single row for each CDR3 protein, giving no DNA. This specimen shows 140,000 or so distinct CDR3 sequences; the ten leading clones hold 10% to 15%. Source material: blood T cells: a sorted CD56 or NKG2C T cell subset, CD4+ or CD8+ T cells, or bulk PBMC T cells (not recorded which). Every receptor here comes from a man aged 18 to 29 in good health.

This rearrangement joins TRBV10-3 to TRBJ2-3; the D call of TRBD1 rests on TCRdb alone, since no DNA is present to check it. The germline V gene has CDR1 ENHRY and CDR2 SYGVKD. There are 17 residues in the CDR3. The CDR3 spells CATAVSGTGEPTDTQYF.

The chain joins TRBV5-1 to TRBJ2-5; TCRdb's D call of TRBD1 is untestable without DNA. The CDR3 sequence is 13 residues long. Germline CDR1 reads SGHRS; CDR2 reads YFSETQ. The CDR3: CASRPDSQETQYF.

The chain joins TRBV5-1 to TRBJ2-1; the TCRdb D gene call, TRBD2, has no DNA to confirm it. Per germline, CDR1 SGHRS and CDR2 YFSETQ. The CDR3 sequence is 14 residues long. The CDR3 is CASSLTSGDNEQFF.

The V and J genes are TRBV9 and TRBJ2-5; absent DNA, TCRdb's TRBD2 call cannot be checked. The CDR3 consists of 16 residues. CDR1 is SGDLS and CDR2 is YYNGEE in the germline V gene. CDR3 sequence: CASTPGLAANQETQYF. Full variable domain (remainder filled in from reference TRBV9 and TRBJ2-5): DSGVTQTPKHLITATGQRVTLRCSPRSGDLSVYWYQQSLDQGLQFLIQYYNGEERAKGNILERFSAQQFPDLHSELNLSSLELGDSALYFCASTPGLAANQETQYFGPGTRLLVL.

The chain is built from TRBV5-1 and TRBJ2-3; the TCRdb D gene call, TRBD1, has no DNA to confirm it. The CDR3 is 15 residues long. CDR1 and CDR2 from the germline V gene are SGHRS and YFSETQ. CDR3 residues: CASSSWDRGTDTQYF.

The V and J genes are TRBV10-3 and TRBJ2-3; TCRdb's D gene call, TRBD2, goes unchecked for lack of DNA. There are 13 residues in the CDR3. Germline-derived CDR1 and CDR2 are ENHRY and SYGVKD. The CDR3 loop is CATWDSRTDTQYF.

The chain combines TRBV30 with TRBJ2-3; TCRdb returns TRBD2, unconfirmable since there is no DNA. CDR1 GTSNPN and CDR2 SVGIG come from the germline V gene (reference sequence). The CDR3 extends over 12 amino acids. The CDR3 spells CAWNLGRNTQYF.

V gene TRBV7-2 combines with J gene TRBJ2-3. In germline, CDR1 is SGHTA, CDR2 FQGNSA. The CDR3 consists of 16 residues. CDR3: CASSYPLGDLTDTQYF.

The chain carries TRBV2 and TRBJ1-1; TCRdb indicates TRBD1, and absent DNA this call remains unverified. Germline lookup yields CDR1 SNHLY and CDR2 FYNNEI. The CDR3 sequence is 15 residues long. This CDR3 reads CASSQILDRVTEAFF. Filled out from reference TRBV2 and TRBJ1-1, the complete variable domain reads EPEVTQTPSHQVTQMGQEVILRCVPISNHLYFYWYRQILGQKVEFLVSFYNNEISEKSEIFDDQFSVERPDGSNFTLKIRSTKLEDSAMYFCASSQILDRVTEAFFGQGTRLTVV.

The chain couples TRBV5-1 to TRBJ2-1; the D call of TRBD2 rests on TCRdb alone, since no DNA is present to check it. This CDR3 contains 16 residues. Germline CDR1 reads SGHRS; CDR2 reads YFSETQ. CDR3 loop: CASSLDLAGVSEEQFF. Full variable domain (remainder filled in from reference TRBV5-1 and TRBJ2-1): KAGVTQTPRYLIKTRGQQVTLSCSPISGHRSVSWYQQTPGQGLQFLFEYFSETQRNKGNFPGRFSGRQFSNSRSEMNVSTLELGDSALYLCASSLDLAGVSEEQFFGPGTRLTVL.

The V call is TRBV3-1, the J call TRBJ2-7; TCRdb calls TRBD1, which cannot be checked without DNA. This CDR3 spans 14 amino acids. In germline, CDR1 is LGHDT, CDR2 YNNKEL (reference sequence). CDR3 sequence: CASSQAGTLYEQYF.

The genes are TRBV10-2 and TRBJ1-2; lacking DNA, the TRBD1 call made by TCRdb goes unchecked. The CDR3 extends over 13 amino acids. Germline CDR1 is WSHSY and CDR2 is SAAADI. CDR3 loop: CASSEGTVYGYTF.

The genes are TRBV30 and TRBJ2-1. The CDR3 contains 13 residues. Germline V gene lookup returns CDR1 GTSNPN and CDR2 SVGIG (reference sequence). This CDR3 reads CAWSIQAREEQFF.

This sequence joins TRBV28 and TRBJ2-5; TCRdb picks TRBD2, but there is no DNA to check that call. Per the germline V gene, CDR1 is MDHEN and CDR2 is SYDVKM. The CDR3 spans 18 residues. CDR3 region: CASSLPMVVSGSTKTQYF. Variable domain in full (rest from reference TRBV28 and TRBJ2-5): DVKVTQSSRYLVKRTGEKVFLECVQDMDHENMFWYRQDPGLGLRLIYFSYDVKMKEKGDIPEGYSVSREKKERFSLILESASTNQTSMYLCASSLPMVVSGSTKTQYFGPGTRLLVL.

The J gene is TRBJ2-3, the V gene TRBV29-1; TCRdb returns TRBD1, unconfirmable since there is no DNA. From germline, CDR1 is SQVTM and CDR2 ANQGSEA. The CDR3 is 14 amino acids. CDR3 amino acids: CSLSGDRGQDTQYF.

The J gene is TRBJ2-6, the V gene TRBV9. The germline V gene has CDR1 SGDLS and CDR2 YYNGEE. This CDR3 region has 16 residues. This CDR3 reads CASSGSGSSGANVLTF.

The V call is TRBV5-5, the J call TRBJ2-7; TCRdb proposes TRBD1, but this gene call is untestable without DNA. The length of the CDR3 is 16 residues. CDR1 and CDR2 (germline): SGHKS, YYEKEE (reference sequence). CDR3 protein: CASSLAGAGGTYEQYF.

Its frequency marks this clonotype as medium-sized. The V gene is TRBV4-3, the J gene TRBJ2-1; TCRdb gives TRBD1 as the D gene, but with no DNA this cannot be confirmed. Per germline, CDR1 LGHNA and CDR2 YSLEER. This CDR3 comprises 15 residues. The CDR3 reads CASSQVATGMNEQFF.

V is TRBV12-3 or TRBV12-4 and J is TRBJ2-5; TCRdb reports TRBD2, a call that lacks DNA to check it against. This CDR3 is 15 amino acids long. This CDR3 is CASSFTPRIEETQYF.

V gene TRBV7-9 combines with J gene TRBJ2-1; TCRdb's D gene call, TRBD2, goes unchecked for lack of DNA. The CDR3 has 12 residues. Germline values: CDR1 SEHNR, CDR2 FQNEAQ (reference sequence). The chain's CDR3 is CASATTWDEQFF.

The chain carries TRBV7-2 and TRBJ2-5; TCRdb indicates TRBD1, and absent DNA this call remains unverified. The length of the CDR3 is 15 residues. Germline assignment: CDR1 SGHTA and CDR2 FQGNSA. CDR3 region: CASSQGPRGGETQYF.

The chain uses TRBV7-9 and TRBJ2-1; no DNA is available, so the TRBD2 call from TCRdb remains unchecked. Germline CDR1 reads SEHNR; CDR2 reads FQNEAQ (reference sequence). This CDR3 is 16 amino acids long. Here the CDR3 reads CASSLVAGGVYNEQFF.

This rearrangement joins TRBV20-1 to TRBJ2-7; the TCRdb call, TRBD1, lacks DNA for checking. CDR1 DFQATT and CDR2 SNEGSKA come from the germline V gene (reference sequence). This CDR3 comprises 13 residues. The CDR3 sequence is CSARQGPNYEQYF.

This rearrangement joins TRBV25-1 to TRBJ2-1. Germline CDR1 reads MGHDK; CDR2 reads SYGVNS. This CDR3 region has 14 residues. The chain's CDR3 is CASSYINSYNEQFF.

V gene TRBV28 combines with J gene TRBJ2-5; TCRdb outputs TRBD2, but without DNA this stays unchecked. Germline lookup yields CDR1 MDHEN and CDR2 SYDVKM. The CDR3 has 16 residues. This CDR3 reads CASSAMGLARVETQYF.

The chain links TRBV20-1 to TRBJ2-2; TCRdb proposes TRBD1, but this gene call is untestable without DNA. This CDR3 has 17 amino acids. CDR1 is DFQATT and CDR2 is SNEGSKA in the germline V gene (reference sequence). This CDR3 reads CSAREPHRGPNTGELFF.

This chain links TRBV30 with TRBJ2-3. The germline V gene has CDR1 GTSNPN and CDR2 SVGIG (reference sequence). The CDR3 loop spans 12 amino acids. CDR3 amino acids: CAWDSTSDTQYF.